This T cell receptor beta chain was recorded in a study of response to subunit inactivated influenza vaccine. This CDR3 comprises 17 residues. CDR1 is SGHAT, CDR2 FQNNGV, per germline. V lost 5 bases, J lost 2 bases, and 16 bases lay in between. MiXCR was run by TCRdb on the RT-PCR reads, yielding one entry per CDR3 protein. Of about 540,000 distinct CDR3 sequences in the sample, roughly a quarter are singletons; the top ten hold around 2.8%. This clonotype was counted between two and nine times. The same data also went into a second study, on T cells expressing NK-cell markers. That report adds: Scientists made TCR beta cDNA using 5'RACE template switching with UMIs. HCMV specificity was not established for the expanded NKG2C+ T cell clones.

The chain carries TRBV11-2 and TRBJ2-6, with D possibly matching TRBD1 (6 bases). This material consisted of CD4+ T cells sorted from PBMCs, taken about 13 days after vaccination. This receptor was taken from a man aged 45-65 years who received an inactivated influenza vaccine. The CDR3 region has the DNA TGTGCCAGCAGCCCGACAGGTACTCGCACTGGGGCCAACGTCCTGACTTTC. It encodes CASSPTGTRTGANVLTF.